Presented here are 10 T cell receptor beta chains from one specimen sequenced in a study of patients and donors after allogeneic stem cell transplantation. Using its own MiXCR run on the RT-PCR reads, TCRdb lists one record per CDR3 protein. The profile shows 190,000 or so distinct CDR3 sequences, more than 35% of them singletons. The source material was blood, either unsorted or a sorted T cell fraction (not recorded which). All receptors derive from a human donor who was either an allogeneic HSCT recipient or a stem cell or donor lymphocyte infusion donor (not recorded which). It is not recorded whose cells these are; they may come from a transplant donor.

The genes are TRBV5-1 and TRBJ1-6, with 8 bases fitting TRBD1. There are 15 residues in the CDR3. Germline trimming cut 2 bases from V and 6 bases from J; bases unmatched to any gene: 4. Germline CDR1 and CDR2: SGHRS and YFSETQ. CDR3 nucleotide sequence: TGCGCCAGCAGCTTTGGACAGGGCTTTAATTCACCCCTCCACTTT. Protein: CASSFGQGFNSPLHF.

Here the CDR3 reads CASSPAGERGAYEQYF. DNA of the CDR3: TGCGCCAGCAGCCCGGCTGGTGAACGGGGGGCCTACGAGCAGTACTTC. The chain uses TRBV5-1 and TRBJ2-7; 7 bases align to TRBD2. The trim removed 4 bases at V and 2 bases at J, leaving 12 bases unmatched. From germline, CDR1 is SGHRS and CDR2 YFSETQ. This CDR3 contains 16 residues.

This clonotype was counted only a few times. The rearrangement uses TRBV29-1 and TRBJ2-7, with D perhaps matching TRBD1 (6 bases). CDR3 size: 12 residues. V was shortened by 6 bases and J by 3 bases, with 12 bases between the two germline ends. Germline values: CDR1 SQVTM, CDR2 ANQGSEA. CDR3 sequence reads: CSVVRGRYEQYF. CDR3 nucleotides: TGCAGCGTAGTCAGGGGCCGCTACGAGCAGTACTTC.

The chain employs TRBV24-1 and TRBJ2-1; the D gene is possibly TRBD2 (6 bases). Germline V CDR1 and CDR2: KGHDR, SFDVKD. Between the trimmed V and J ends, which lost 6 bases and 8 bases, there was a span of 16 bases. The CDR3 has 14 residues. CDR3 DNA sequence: TGTGCCACCAGTAGGAGGGGACGGGGCGATGAGCAGTTCTTC. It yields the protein CATSRRGRGDEQFF.

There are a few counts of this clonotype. The CDR3 sequence: CSALTRDRYNSPLHF. The CDR3 DNA reads as TGCAGTGCTCTTACGCGTGACCGCTATAATTCACCCCTCCACTTT. The genes are TRBV20-1 and TRBJ1-6; D not resolved. The V gene's germline CDR1 is DFQATT and CDR2 SNEGSKA (reference sequence). Trimming pared 5 bases from V and 3 bases from J, leaving 14 bases between. CDR3 length: 15 amino acids.

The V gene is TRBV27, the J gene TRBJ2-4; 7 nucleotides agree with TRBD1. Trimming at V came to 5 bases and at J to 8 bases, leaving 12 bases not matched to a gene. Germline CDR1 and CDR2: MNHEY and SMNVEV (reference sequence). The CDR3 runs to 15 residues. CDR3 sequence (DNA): TGTGCCAGCAGTCTAAAACCCAGGGGGTCCCACATTCAGTACTTC. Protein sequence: CASSLKPRGSHIQYF.

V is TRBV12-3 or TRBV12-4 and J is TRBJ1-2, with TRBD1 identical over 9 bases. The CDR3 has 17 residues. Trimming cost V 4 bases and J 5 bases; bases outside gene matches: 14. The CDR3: CASSSLYRGRGSYGYTF. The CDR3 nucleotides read TGTGCCAGCAGTTCGCTATACAGGGGGCGCGGGTCTTATGGCTACACCTTC.

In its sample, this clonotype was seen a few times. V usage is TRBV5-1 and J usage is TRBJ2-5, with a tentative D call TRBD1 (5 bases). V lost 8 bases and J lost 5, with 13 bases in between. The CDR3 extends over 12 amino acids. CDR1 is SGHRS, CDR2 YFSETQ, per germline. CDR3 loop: CASGRGKETQYF. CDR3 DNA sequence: TGCGCCAGTGGTAGGGGCAAGGAGACCCAGTACTTC.

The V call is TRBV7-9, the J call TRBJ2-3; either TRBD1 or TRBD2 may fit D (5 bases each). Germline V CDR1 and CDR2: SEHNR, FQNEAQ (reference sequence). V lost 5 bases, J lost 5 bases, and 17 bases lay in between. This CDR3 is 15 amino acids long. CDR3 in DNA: TGTGCCAGCAGCCAACCGGGACCCGCGATAGATACGCAGTATTTT. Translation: CASSQPGPAIDTQYF.

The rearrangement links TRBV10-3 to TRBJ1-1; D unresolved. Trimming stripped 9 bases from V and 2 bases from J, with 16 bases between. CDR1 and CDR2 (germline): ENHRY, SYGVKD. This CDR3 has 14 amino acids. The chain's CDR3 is CAISRKTGNTEAFF. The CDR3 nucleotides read TGTGCCATTTCCCGAAAAACGGGAAACACTGAAGCTTTCTTT.